The 27 T cell receptor beta chains below come from one sample, sequenced in a study of cytotoxic CD8 clonotypes in ibrutinib-treated CLL. Only in-frame clones appear in the TCRdb table, and some are missing; sequencing was by immunoSEQ multiplex PCR. Of 40,000 to 50,000 clones in the sample, roughly 63% were seen once. This specimen consisted of PBMCs, obtained after 24 months of ibrutinib treatment. The receptors stem from a human donor with chronic lymphocytic leukemia.

The chain carries TRBV7-9 and TRBJ2-5; 15 nucleotides agree with TRBD2. Unmatched junction bases numbered 5, after V lost 3 bases and J lost 0 bases. The CDR3 covers 18 residues. The germline V gene has CDR1 SEHNR and CDR2 FQNEAQ (reference sequence). The CDR3 DNA is TGTGCCAGCAGCTTCGGACTAGCGGGGGGGACGTACCAAGAGACCCAGTACTTC. This codes for CASSFGLAGGTYQETQYF.

For this clone: One base separates it from a far larger clone, so it is likely a read error. The rearrangement uses TRBV5-1 and TRBJ2-7; the match to TRBD2 covers 8 bases. The CDR3 spans 14 residues. CDR1 SGHRS and CDR2 YFSETQ come from the germline V gene. V trimming: 0 bases; J trimming: 4 bases; junction bases outside the gene matches: 3. Here the CDR3 reads CASSLGGGNYEQYF. The CDR3 nucleotides read TGCGCCAGCAGCTTGGGCGGGGGGAATTACGAGCAGTACTTC.

Only one count was recorded for this clone. The chain employs TRBV7-9 and TRBJ1-5, with D unclear. Germline CDR1 SEHNR, CDR2 FQNEAQ (reference sequence). The CDR3 runs to 13 residues. V lost 3 bases and J 6 bases, leaving 9 bases between the germline ends. In DNA, the CDR3 is TGTGCCAGCAGCTTTCGGCCCGGTCAGCCCCAGCATTTT. As protein: CASSFRPGQPQHF. Using reference TRBV7-9 and TRBJ1-5 for the parts outside the CDR3, the full variable domain is DTGVSQNPRHKITKRGQNVTFRCDPISEHNRLYWYRQTLGQGPEFLTYFQNEAQLEKSRLLSDRFSAERPKGSFSTLEIQRTEQGDSAMYLCASSFRPGQPQHFGDGTRLSIL.

The chain links TRBV4-2 to TRBJ2-1; D is uncertain. V shed 4 bases and J shed 10 bases, with 14 bases lying between them. The CDR3 runs 13 residues. Germline loops: CDR1 LGHNA, CDR2 YNFKEQ. CDR3 loop: CASSPPEVVEQFF. CDR3 coding DNA: TGTGCCAGCAGCCCGCCGGAAGTGGTAGAGCAGTTCTTC.

The V and J genes are TRBV2 and TRBJ2-1; perhaps TRBD2 as D (5 bases). V shed 3 bases and J shed 0 bases, with 6 bases lying between them. This CDR3 spans 14 amino acids. The germline V gene encodes CDR1 SNHLY and CDR2 FYNNEI. CDR3: CASSDRGSYNEQFF. The CDR3 DNA follows: TGTGCCAGCAGTGACCGGGGCTCCTACAATGAGCAGTTCTTC.

J is TRBJ2-2 and V is TRBV2; D not resolved. Germline values: CDR1 SNHLY, CDR2 FYNNEI. The CDR3 extends over 12 amino acids. Deletions cut 5 bases from V and 7 bases from J, with 8 bases between. In nucleotides, the CDR3 is TGTGCCAGCAGTCCACCGGACGGGGAGCTGTTTTTT. As protein: CASSPPDGELFF.

This clone occurred a few times. The J gene is TRBJ2-2, the V gene TRBV19; 10 positions match TRBD1. Germline values: CDR1 LNHDA, CDR2 SQIVND (reference sequence). This CDR3 contains 15 residues. V trimming: 5 bases; J trimming: 7 bases; junction bases outside the gene matches: 7. The CDR3 here is CASSYRQGAHGELFF. CDR3 DNA: TGTGCCAGTAGTTATAGACAGGGGGCTCACGGGGAGCTGTTTTTT.

J is TRBJ1-2 and V is TRBV6-1, with D perhaps matching TRBD1 (6 bases). This CDR3 has 17 residues. The germline V gene encodes CDR1 MNHNS and CDR2 SASEGT. Trimming cost V 1 base and J 8 bases, with 23 bases left between them. CDR3 nucleotides: TGTGCCAGCAGTGAAGAAGCCCCCCCCACAGGGAACCGGGGCTACACCTTC. Its protein product is CASSEEAPPTGNRGYTF.

This rearrangement joins TRBV6-5 to TRBJ1-2; D call uncertain. Germline V gene sequence: CDR1 MNHEY, CDR2 SVGAGI. The CDR3 consists of 13 residues. Trimming pared 4 bases from V and 2 bases from J, leaving 8 bases between. In DNA, the CDR3 is TGTGCCAGCAGTTGGTCGGGAAACTATGGCTACACCTTC. Protein product: CASSWSGNYGYTF.

This clone occurred once. The rearrangement joins TRBV7-8 to TRBJ1-4; D unresolved. CDR3 size: 14 residues. Germline CDR1 and CDR2: SGHVS and FQNEAQ. The ends were cut back, 5 bases at V and 8 bases at J, with 15 bases in the middle. CDR3 DNA: TGTGCCAGCAGCCCGGGGAGGGCGGGCGAAAAACTGTTTTTT. This gives the protein CASSPGRAGEKLFF.

The genes are TRBV29-1 and TRBJ2-7; the D gene is possibly TRBD2 (6 bases). Germline V CDR1 and CDR2: SQVTM, ANQGSEA. The CDR3 covers 12 residues. Trimming shortened V by 7 bases and J by 4 bases, and 14 bases separated the two germline ends. The CDR3, as DNA: TGCAGCGCCGGGTCGGGGACTTACGAGCAGTACTTC. Translating it yields CSAGSGTYEQYF.

This clone was recorded many times. Other DNA sequences in the same sample also yield this CDR3. The CDR3 DNA is TGTGCCAGCAGCTTAGAGTGGACCGGGGAGCTGTTTTTT. This sequence encodes CASSLEWTGELFF. V usage is TRBV7-9 and J usage is TRBJ2-2, with D unresolved. Trimming shortened V by 1 base and J by 5 bases, and 5 bases separated the two germline ends. Germline V gene lookup returns CDR1 SEHNR and CDR2 FQNEAQ (reference sequence). The CDR3 extends over 13 amino acids.

The chain recombines TRBV6-5 with TRBJ1-5; no firm D call. Germline-derived CDR1 and CDR2 are MNHEY and SVGAGI. This CDR3 comprises 13 residues. V shed 5 bases and J shed 4 bases, with 9 bases lying between them. In nucleotides, the CDR3 is TGTGCCAGCAGTCCGTCTATAAATCAGCCCCAGCATTTT. Protein: CASSPSINQPQHF.

A few counts support this clone. V and J are TRBV5-1 and TRBJ2-2; 8 nucleotides agree with TRBD2. Germline CDR1 is SGHRS and CDR2 is YFSETQ. There are 14 residues in the CDR3. V dropped 4 bases and J dropped 13; count of bases not matched to a gene: 12. CDR3 in amino acids: CASSGIGGAEVLFF. The CDR3 DNA follows: TGCGCCAGCAGCGGAATCGGGGGGGCCGAAGTGCTGTTTTTT.

The rearrangement links TRBV6-6 to TRBJ1-2, with 9 positions matching TRBD1. Germline V CDR1 and CDR2: MNHNY, SVGAGI (reference sequence). Trimming removed 4 bases from V and 5 bases from J; junction bases left unmatched: 5. The CDR3 is made up of 14 amino acids. The CDR3 region is CASSSTGGRYGYTF. In DNA form, the CDR3 reads TGTGCCAGCAGTTCAACAGGGGGCAGGTATGGCTACACCTTC.

This clone appeared a single time. This chain uses TRBV4-1 with TRBJ2-3, with D perhaps matching TRBD2 (6 bases). With 3 bases removed from V and 3 bases from J, the gap between germline ends came to 22 bases. The CDR3 totals 18 residues. Per germline, CDR1 MGHRA and CDR2 YSYEKL. The CDR3 bases are TGCGCCAGCAGCCATGGATGGGGCGGGAACAGCGCGACAGATACGCAGTATTTT. It is translated as CASSHGWGGNSATDTQYF.

The V and J genes are TRBV2 and TRBJ1-6, with 8 nucleotides matching TRBD1. CDR1 SNHLY and CDR2 FYNNEI come from the germline V gene. The V gene end was trimmed by 8 bases and the J gene end by 6 bases; junction bases not matched to a gene: 6. The CDR3 consists of 14 residues. As DNA, the CDR3 is TGTGCCAGCGAAACAGGGGGGCGTAATTCACCCCTCCACTTT. This sequence encodes CASETGGRNSPLHF.

V and J are TRBV6-6 and TRBJ2-1, with 12 bases fitting TRBD2. CDR1 is MNHNY and CDR2 is SVGAGI in the germline V gene (reference sequence). CDR3 length: 15 residues. V shed 6 bases and J 4 bases; nucleotides not matched to a gene: 4. The CDR3 region is CASSKTSGGYNEQFF. The CDR3 coding sequence is TGTGCCAGCAGCAAAACTAGCGGGGGGTACAATGAGCAGTTCTTC.

The V call is TRBV2, the J call TRBJ1-2; 7 nucleotides match TRBD1. V dropped 8 bases and J dropped 0; count of bases not matched to a gene: 12. This CDR3 comprises 16 residues. Germline CDR1 reads SNHLY; CDR2 reads FYNNEI. CDR3 DNA: TGTGCCAGCCTCGACAGGGCGAGGAGTGCTAACTATGGCTACACCTTC. Translated: CASLDRARSANYGYTF. Drawing the rest from reference TRBV2 and TRBJ1-2, the complete variable domain is EPEVTQTPSHQVTQMGQEVILRCVPISNHLYFYWYRQILGQKVEFLVSFYNNEISEKSEIFDDQFSVERPDGSNFTLKIRSTKLEDSAMYFCASLDRARSANYGYTFGSGTRLTVV.

About this clone itself: A read error may produce the germline difference seen at one junction end. This chain connects TRBV7-8 to TRBJ2-3; 10 bases line up with TRBD2. This CDR3 has 15 residues. Germline V gives CDR1 SGHVS, CDR2 FQNEAQ. CDR3 loop: CASSLAGAITDTQYF. CDR3 in DNA: TGTGCCAGCAGCCTAGCGGGGGCCATCACAGATACGCAGTATTTT. Drawing the rest from reference TRBV7-8 and TRBJ2-3, the complete variable domain is GAGVSQSPRYKVAKRGQDVALRCDPISGHVSLFWYQQALGQGPEFLTYFQNEAQLDKSGLPSDRFFAERPEGSVSTLKIQRTQQEDSAVYLCASSLAGAITDTQYFGPGTRLTVL.

The chain recombines TRBV10-2 with TRBJ1-3, with D perhaps matching TRBD1 (6 bases). V shed 1 base and J shed 2 bases, with 9 bases lying between them. The CDR3 has 15 amino acids. Germline CDR1 and CDR2: WSHSY and SAAADI. The CDR3 DNA reads as TGCGCCAGCAGTGAGTTCCGACAGGCTGGAAACACCATATATTTT. Its protein is CASSEFRQAGNTIYF.

In this sample, this clone turned up many times. The V gene is TRBV5-4, the J gene TRBJ2-1; 7 positions agree with TRBD2. CDR1 and CDR2 (germline): SGHNT, YYREEE (reference sequence). CDR3 length: 17 residues. V shed 8 bases and J 6 bases; nucleotides not matched to a gene: 20. The CDR3 region is CASRSGAGPRLSNEQFF. DNA of the CDR3: TGTGCCAGTAGAAGCGGGGCCGGGCCCAGGTTAAGCAATGAGCAGTTCTTC.

This clone showed up just a few times. This sequence joins TRBV7-9 and TRBJ2-7; D gene unclear. Germline CDR1 is SEHNR and CDR2 is FQNEAQ (reference sequence). This CDR3 has 12 amino acids. Trimming removed 3 bases from V and 4 bases from J, with 7 bases in between. CDR3: CASSFQGYEQYF. The DNA for the CDR3 is TGTGCCAGCAGCTTTCAAGGATACGAGCAGTACTTC.

This clone was observed a single time. The chain combines TRBV18 with TRBJ1-2; 9 bases map to TRBD1. With V trimmed by 3 bases and J by 7 bases, 9 bases remained unmatched. CDR1 and CDR2 from the germline V gene are KGHSH and LQKENI. The CDR3 sequence is 15 residues long. Written as DNA, the CDR3 is TGTGCCAGCTCACCTTTAACAGGGGGCGGTAGTGGCTACACCTTC. Amino acids: CASSPLTGGGSGYTF.

The V and J genes are TRBV28 and TRBJ1-5; TRBD1 matches at 7 bases. This CDR3 spans 15 amino acids. V lost 5 bases to trimming and J lost 5 bases; unmatched junction nucleotides: 9. CDR1 MDHEN and CDR2 SYDVKM come from the germline V gene. The CDR3 bases are TGTGCCAGCAGTGGGCACAGGGGCGGTCATCAGCCCCAGCATTTT. Protein sequence: CASSGHRGGHQPQHF.

The J gene is TRBJ1-1, the V gene TRBV7-8, with a tentative D call TRBD1 (5 bases). The CDR3 covers 15 residues. Trimming pared 5 bases from V and 0 bases from J, leaving 13 bases between. From germline, CDR1 is SGHVS and CDR2 FQNEAQ. The CDR3: CASSRFGTLNTEAFF. For the CDR3, the DNA is TGTGCCAGCAGCAGATTTGGGACCCTGAACACTGAAGCTTTCTTT.

The chain uses TRBV7-7 and TRBJ2-1; D might be TRBD1 (6 bases). Between the trimmed V and J ends, which lost 11 bases and 9 bases, there was a span of 20 bases. Germline loops: CDR1 SSHAT, CDR2 FNYEAQ (reference sequence). The CDR3 totals 13 residues. The CDR3 DNA is TGTGCCGCCGCCCGGGACATGGCTGGTGAGCAGTTCTTC. It codes for CAAARDMAGEQFF.